These T cell receptor beta chains were read from a single sample in a study of chemoradiotherapy in HPV16-positive cancers. TCRdb keeps only in-frame clones here, not all; method: immunoSEQ multiplex PCR. Among 40,000 to 65,000 clones, roughly nine tenths were seen once, and the ten largest hold approximately 3.5%. The starting material was blood, obtained from a patient who underwent chemoradiotherapy. These receptors came from a human donor with HPV-associated anogenital cancer. Each CDR3 is given without its conserved first and last residue. D genes are given only for firm matches.

J gene,D gene,V gene,CDR3 protein
TRBJ1-1,NA,TRBV5-6,ASSPTGRNTEAF
TRBJ1-2,NA,TRBV27,ASAPVQAIGGYT
TRBJ1-5,NA,TRBV7-2,ASSLAGSGVDQPQH
TRBJ2-7,NA,TRBV7-2,ASSLGSYEQY
TRBJ1-1,NA,TRBV18,ASSPPNRGNTEAF
TRBJ2-1,TRBD2,TRBV30,AWAPMTSGRAPYNEQF
TRBJ1-1,NA,TRBV29-1,SVQRAYTEAF
TRBJ2-7,NA,TRBV7-2,ASSSRDHYEQY
TRBJ2-3,NA,TRBV6-6,ASSSMGDTQY
TRBJ2-1,NA,TRBV9,ASSGGGGGSSYNEQF
TRBJ2-1,NA,TRBV7-9,ASSLLDGGVDEQF
TRBJ2-5,TRBD1,TRBV30,AWSVQTGGTQETQY
TRBJ1-2,NA,TRBV30,AWTDQVLYGYT
TRBJ2-1,NA,TRBV10-3,AISVQGSNEQF
TRBJ2-7,TRBD1,TRBV9,ASSEQGATSYEQY
TRBJ1-5,NA,TRBV6-6,ASSYSVTNQPQH
TRBJ2-5,NA,TRBV6-5,ATTGQETQY
TRBJ1-4,NA,TRBV2,ASSVGSAGGKLF
TRBJ1-2,TRBD1,TRBV7-6,ASSPGQGVGGYT
TRBJ1-3,NA,TRBV30,AWNLDRVGSTIY
TRBJ1-4,TRBD1,TRBV2,ASSDLGQVSEKLF
TRBJ2-7,NA,TRBV6-5,ASSNSGGGLNEQY
TRBJ1-5,NA,TRBV7-9,ASSSGQYSNQPQH
TRBJ1-2,NA,TRBV27,ASSYQGPSNGYT
TRBJ2-2,NA,TRBV29-1,SVLAPNTGELF
TRBJ2-5,TRBD2,TRBV7-6,ASSETSGGVETQY
TRBJ1-2,NA,TRBV7-2,ASSLEYRAGYT
TRBJ1-1,NA,TRBV5-6,ASSLEGPAGAF
TRBJ2-7,TRBD1,TRBV9,ASSVRTGGLYEQY
TRBJ1-1,NA,TRBV4-2,ASSLSHNTEAF
TRBJ2-7,TRBD1,TRBV10-3,AIGTGVEQY
TRBJ2-5,TRBD1,TRBV25-1,ASEPRGTGAFRETQY
TRBJ1-3,NA,TRBV9,ASSTVDVAGNTIY
TRBJ2-1,TRBD2,TRBV19,ASSSTSVSYNEQF
TRBJ2-2,NA,TRBV29-1,SVGAGPNTGELF
TRBJ1-2,NA,TRBV7-2,ASSLAGVGIDYGYT
TRBJ2-3,NA,TRBV6-4,ASRGSTDTQY
TRBJ2-2,NA,TRBV11-2,ASSLGPLDLNTGELF
TRBJ2-7,TRBD1,TRBV18,ASSPTGGNSYEQY
TRBJ1-2,NA,TRBV7-9,ASSPQTIYGYT
TRBJ2-5,NA,TRBV2,ASSVGETQY
TRBJ2-1,NA,TRBV5-6,ASSFRNYNEQF
TRBJ2-3,NA,TRBV27,ASSSEYSTDTQY
TRBJ1-1,NA,TRBV4-1,ASSPLGAAGAF
TRBJ2-6,TRBD1,TRBV4-2,ASSQEGQGFGANVLT
TRBJ1-1,NA,TRBV2,ASSEAKTTNTEAF
TRBJ2-1,NA,TRBV4-3,ASSQDRDTYNEQF
TRBJ2-1,NA,TRBV6-6,ASSGGGNEQF
TRBJ2-6,TRBD2,TRBV5-4,ASSSPSGGSLNSGANVLT
TRBJ1-1,NA,TRBV7-2,ASSLGTEGTEAF
TRBJ2-1,NA,TRBV19,ASGTGLGSYNEQF
TRBJ1-3,NA,TRBV29-1,SVGGRRGNTIY